Listed below are T cell receptor beta chains from one sample, sequenced in a study of blood T cell dynamics during melanoma immunotherapy. Libraries were prepared by immunoSEQ multiplex PCR; TCRdb keeps only in-frame clonotypes and omits some of them. Here the sample spans 9,500 to 11,000 clones, 88% being singletons. The source material was blood, sampled from a patient treated with checkpoint blockade. The source of these receptors is a human donor with melanoma. Both conserved end residues are part of each CDR3. D genes are given only for firm matches. Part of the rows lack a size; the others show once, few, many or a class for expanded clones.

j_call: TRBJ2-5
v_call: TRBV9
clone_size: .
d_call: .
cdr3_aa: CASSAGGPQTQYF
cdr3_nt: TGTGCCAGCAGCGCCGGAGGACCTCAGACCCAGTACTTC

j_call: TRBJ1-2
v_call: TRBV19
clone_size: .
d_call: .
cdr3_aa: CASSARLGLYGYTF
cdr3_nt: TGTGCCAGTAGTGCCAGGCTGGGGCTTTATGGCTACACCTTC

j_call: TRBJ2-2
v_call: TRBV27
clone_size: .
d_call: .
cdr3_aa: CASSLWQRSGELFF
cdr3_nt: TGTGCCAGCAGTTTATGGCAGCGTTCCGGGGAGCTGTTTTTT

j_call: TRBJ1-6
v_call: TRBV4-1
clone_size: .
d_call: .
cdr3_aa: CASSQFRGYYNSPLHF
cdr3_nt: TGCGCCAGCAGCCAATTTAGGGGGTACTATAATTCACCCCTCCACTTT

j_call: TRBJ2-1
v_call: TRBV18
clone_size: .
d_call: TRBD2
cdr3_aa: CASSRVALAGGPSSYNEQFF
cdr3_nt: TGTGCCAGCTCACGAGTCGCGTTAGCGGGGGGCCCCAGCTCCTACAATGAGCAGTTCTTC

j_call: TRBJ1-5
v_call: TRBV7-9
clone_size: .
d_call: .
cdr3_aa: CASSSPTANQPQHF
cdr3_nt: TGTGCCAGCAGCTCCCCGACAGCAAATCAGCCCCAGCATTTT

j_call: TRBJ1-1
v_call: TRBV5-4
clone_size: .
d_call: .
cdr3_aa: CATFSTAAPTEAFF
cdr3_nt: TGTGCCACCTTTTCGACAGCGGCTCCCACTGAAGCTTTCTTT

j_call: TRBJ1-4
v_call: TRBV9
clone_size: .
d_call: TRBD1
cdr3_aa: CASSVGPRQGARKLFF
cdr3_nt: TGTGCCAGCAGCGTAGGGCCCCGGCAGGGGGCGCGAAAACTGTTTTTT

j_call: TRBJ1-1
v_call: TRBV19
clone_size: .
d_call: .
cdr3_aa: CASSRPLWTANTEAFF
cdr3_nt: TGTGCCAGTAGTAGGCCTCTTTGGACAGCGAACACTGAAGCTTTCTTT

j_call: TRBJ1-3
v_call: TRBV15
clone_size: .
d_call: .
cdr3_aa: CATSRMPGSSGNTIYF
cdr3_nt: TGTGCCACCAGCAGGATGCCAGGGTCCTCTGGAAACACCATATATTTT

j_call: TRBJ1-2
v_call: TRBV6-4
clone_size: .
d_call: .
cdr3_aa: CASSDYPGLYGYTF
cdr3_nt: TGTGCCAGCAGTGACTACCCGGGCCTATATGGCTACACCTTC

j_call: TRBJ1-3
v_call: TRBV9
clone_size: once
d_call: TRBD1
cdr3_aa: CASSVAGGQGRNTIYF
cdr3_nt: TGTGCCAGCAGCGTAGCTGGGGGACAGGGCAGAAACACCATATATTTT

j_call: TRBJ1-5
v_call: TRBV5-1
clone_size: .
d_call: TRBD1
cdr3_aa: CASSPLGTGGGQPQHF
cdr3_nt: TGCGCCAGCAGCCCGCTAGGAACAGGGGGGGGTCAGCCCCAGCATTTT

j_call: TRBJ1-1
v_call: TRBV7-9
clone_size: once
d_call: .
cdr3_aa: CASSGRGRWNTEAFF
cdr3_nt: TGTGCCAGCAGCGGGCGGGGTAGGTGGAACACTGAAGCTTTCTTT

j_call: TRBJ2-3
v_call: TRBV7-8
clone_size: .
d_call: TRBD2
cdr3_aa: CASSLGGNRGADTQYF
cdr3_nt: TGTGCCAGCAGCTTAGGCGGCAATCGGGGGGCAGATACGCAGTATTTT

j_call: TRBJ1-2
v_call: TRBV10-1
clone_size: .
d_call: .
cdr3_aa: CASSESLGRGYTF
cdr3_nt: TGCGCCAGCAGTGAGTCACTGGGCCGTGGCTACACCTTC

j_call: TRBJ1-3
v_call: TRBV10-3
clone_size: .
d_call: TRBD1
cdr3_aa: CAISDPGTVLSGNTIYF
cdr3_nt: TGTGCCATCAGTGACCCTGGGACAGTGCTCTCTGGAAACACCATATATTTT

j_call: TRBJ2-1
v_call: TRBV5-5
clone_size: .
d_call: .
cdr3_aa: CASSLTASSYNEQFF
cdr3_nt: TGTGCCAGCAGCTTGACTGCGAGCTCCTACAATGAGCAGTTCTTC

j_call: TRBJ1-5
v_call: TRBV7-8
clone_size: .
d_call: .
cdr3_aa: CASSLAGRGEDQPQHF
cdr3_nt: TGTGCCAGCAGCTTGGCGGGCCGGGGGGAGGATCAGCCCCAGCATTTT

j_call: TRBJ1-4
v_call: TRBV4-2
clone_size: few
d_call: .
cdr3_aa: CASSQVMGIEKLFF
cdr3_nt: TGTGCCAGCAGCCAAGTCATGGGGATTGAAAAACTGTTTTTT

j_call: TRBJ1-1
v_call: TRBV10-3
clone_size: .
d_call: .
cdr3_aa: CAISEKAGNTEAFF
cdr3_nt: TGTGCCATCAGTGAGAAGGCAGGAAACACTGAAGCTTTCTTT

j_call: TRBJ1-1
v_call: TRBV5-1
clone_size: .
d_call: .
cdr3_aa: CASSRDPNTEAFF
cdr3_nt: TGCGCCAGCAGCCGCGATCCGAACACTGAAGCTTTCTTT

j_call: TRBJ1-5
v_call: TRBV9
clone_size: .
d_call: .
cdr3_aa: CASSVGTNQPQHF
cdr3_nt: TGTGCCAGCAGCGTAGGGACAAATCAGCCCCAGCATTTT

j_call: TRBJ2-5
v_call: TRBV12-5
clone_size: .
d_call: .
cdr3_aa: CASGLVNRTGTREETQYF
cdr3_nt: TGTGCTAGTGGTTTGGTAAACCGGACAGGAACTCGGGAGGAGACCCAGTACTTC

j_call: TRBJ1-2
v_call: TRBV19
clone_size: .
d_call: .
cdr3_aa: CASSPSRQYGGYTF
cdr3_nt: TGTGCCAGTAGTCCCTCCCGACAGTATGGGGGCTACACCTTC

j_call: TRBJ1-1
v_call: TRBV4-1
clone_size: .
d_call: .
cdr3_aa: CASSQKWGAEAFF
cdr3_nt: TGCGCCAGCAGCCAAAAATGGGGGGCTGAAGCTTTCTTT

j_call: TRBJ1-5
v_call: TRBV4-1
clone_size: .
d_call: .
cdr3_aa: CASSQDDWNSNQPQHF
cdr3_nt: TGCGCCAGCAGCCAAGATGATTGGAATAGCAATCAGCCCCAGCATTTT

j_call: TRBJ1-2
v_call: TRBV27
clone_size: .
d_call: .
cdr3_aa: CASSLSPSRVYGYTF
cdr3_nt: TGTGCCAGCAGTTTATCGCCCTCCCGAGTCTATGGCTACACCTTC

j_call: TRBJ1-1
v_call: TRBV7-8
clone_size: .
d_call: .
cdr3_aa: CASSWGSSVTEAFF
cdr3_nt: TGTGCCAGCAGCTGGGGGTCGTCGGTCACTGAAGCTTTCTTT

j_call: TRBJ1-2
v_call: TRBV11-2
clone_size: .
d_call: .
cdr3_aa: CASRASLNYGYTF
cdr3_nt: TGTGCCAGCCGTGCCAGCCTTAACTATGGCTACACCTTC

j_call: TRBJ2-5
v_call: TRBV15
clone_size: .
d_call: TRBD1
cdr3_aa: CATSRGQRETQYF
cdr3_nt: TGTGCCACCAGCAGGGGACAGCGGGAGACCCAGTACTTC